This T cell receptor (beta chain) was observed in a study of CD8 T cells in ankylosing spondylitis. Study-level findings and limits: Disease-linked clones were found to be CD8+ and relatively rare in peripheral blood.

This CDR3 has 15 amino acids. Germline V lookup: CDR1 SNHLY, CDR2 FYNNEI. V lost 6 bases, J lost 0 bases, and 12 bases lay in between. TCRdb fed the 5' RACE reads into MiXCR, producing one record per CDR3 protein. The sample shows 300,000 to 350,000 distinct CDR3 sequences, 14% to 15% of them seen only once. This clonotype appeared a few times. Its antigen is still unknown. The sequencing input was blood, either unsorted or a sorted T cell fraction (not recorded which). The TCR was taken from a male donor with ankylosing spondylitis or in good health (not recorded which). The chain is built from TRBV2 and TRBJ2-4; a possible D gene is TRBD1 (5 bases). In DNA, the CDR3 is TGTGCCAGCAGCGGAGACAGACTAGCCAAAAACATTCAGTACTTC. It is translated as CASSGDRLAKNIQYF.